Below, one TCR beta chain is given with its context. Assay used: immunoSEQ multiplex PCR; TCRdb lists only in-frame clones, some missing. The repertoire consists of about 270,000 clones, with over 75% occurring once and the leading ten covering 2% to 3%. The CDR3 loop spans 15 amino acids. The V and J ends lost 4 bases and 9 bases, in that order; junction bases with no gene match: 10. The entry originates in a study of blood T cell repertoires in COVID-19. The V call is TRBV23-1, the J call TRBJ2-1, with TRBD1 matching over 9 bases. TRBV23-1 is an open reading frame whose function is uncertain. This receptor was taken from a woman between 18 and 29 years old who had recovered from COVID-19. The source material was PBMCs or T cells enriched from blood (not recorded which). The CDR3 loop reads CASSLSRDRASEQFF. For the CDR3, the DNA is TGCGCCAGCAGTCTAAGCCGGGACAGGGCTAGTGAGCAGTTCTTC.